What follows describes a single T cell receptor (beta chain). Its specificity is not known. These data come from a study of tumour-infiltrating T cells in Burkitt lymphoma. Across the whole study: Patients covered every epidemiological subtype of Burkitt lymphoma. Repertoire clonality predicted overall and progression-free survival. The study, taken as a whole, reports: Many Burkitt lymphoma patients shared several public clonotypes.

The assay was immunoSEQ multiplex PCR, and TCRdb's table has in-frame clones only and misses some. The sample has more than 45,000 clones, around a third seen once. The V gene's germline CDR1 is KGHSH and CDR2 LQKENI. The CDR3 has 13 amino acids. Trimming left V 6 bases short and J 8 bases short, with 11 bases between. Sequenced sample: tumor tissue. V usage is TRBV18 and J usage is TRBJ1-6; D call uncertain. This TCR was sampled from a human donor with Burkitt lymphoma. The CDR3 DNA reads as TGTGCCAGCTCGCGAGCCCCCGATTCACCCCTCCACTTT. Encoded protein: CASSRAPDSPLHF.